What follows is one T cell receptor beta chain and its context. The antigen is undetermined. These data originate in a study of graft-versus-host responses after intestinal transplantation. Study background: Recipients underwent multivisceral, liver-intestinal, or isolated intestinal transplants. Findings and limits, study-wide: Recipient marrow harbored GvH clones, some of which surfaced first in ileum or blood. Researchers found peak circulating GvH clone levels linked to early post-transplant HvG declines.

Deletions cut 4 bases from V and 3 bases from J, with 16 bases between. The CDR3 is 15 residues long. Germline lookup yields CDR1 WSHSY and CDR2 SAAADI. TCRdb's copy holds only in-frame clones and misses some; the assay was immunoSEQ multiplex PCR. This table has tens of thousands of clones, about 95% appearing once. The sequenced sample was unstimulated CD8+ T cells sorted from spleen or lymph node cells, obtained before transplant. This sequence joins TRBV10-2 and TRBJ2-7; the D is unclear. The source is a human donor who was the organ donor for an intestinal transplant. CDR3 in DNA: TGCGCCAGCAGTGTCCACCGAACCGGCAGCTACGAGCAGTACTTC. Translation: CASSVHRTGSYEQYF.